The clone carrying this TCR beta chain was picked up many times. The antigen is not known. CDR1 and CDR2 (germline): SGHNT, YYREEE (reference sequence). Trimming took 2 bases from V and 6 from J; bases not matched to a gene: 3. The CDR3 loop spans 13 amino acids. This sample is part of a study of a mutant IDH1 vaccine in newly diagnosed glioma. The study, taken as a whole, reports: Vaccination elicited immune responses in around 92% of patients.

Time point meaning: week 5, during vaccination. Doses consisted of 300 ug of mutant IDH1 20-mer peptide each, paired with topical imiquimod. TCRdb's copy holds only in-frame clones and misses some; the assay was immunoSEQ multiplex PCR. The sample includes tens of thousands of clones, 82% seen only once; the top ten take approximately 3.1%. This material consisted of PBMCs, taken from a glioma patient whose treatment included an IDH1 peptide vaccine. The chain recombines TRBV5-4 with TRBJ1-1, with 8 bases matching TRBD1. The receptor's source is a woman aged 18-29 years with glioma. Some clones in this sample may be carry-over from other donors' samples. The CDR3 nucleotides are TGTGCCAGCAGCTTCAGCAGGGGGCCTGAAGCTTTCTTT. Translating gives CASSFSRGPEAFF. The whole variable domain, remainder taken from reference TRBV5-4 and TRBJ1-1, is ETGVTQSPTHLIKTRGQQVTLRCSSQSGHNTVSWYQQALGQGPQFIFQYYREEENGRGNFPPRFSGLQFPNYSSELNVNALELDDSALYLCASSFSRGPEAFFGQGTRLTVV.